This TCR beta chain was retrieved from a study of CD8+ T cells in alopecia areata. On the study more broadly: Treatment comprised oral tofacitinib, 5 to 10 mg twice daily, in treated patients.

Broader study findings: A large proportion of expanded lesional clones were detected persisting in scalp and blood during tofacitinib.

The CDR3 is 15 residues long. The V end lost 6 bases, the J end lost 0 bases, and 9 bases lay between the germline ends. Germline assignment: CDR1 MNHEY and CDR2 SVGAGI. This clone was counted only a few times. No antigen is known for it. As the sequencing template, cDNA was produced by extracting RNA and reverse transcribing it. Libraries were prepared by immunoSEQ multiplex PCR; TCRdb keeps only in-frame clonotypes and omits some of them. Found here are about 120,000 clones, roughly 58% of them singletons; the top ten hold nearly 30%. Treatment in this sample: oral pan-JAK inhibitor, 5-10 mg twice daily.

Sample: CD8+ T cells sorted from blood, taken at week 4, from a patient treated with tofacitinib. This rearrangement joins TRBV6-5 to TRBJ2-6, with D perhaps matching TRBD1 (5 bases). This clonotype was sampled from a human donor with alopecia areata. Written as DNA, the CDR3 is TGTGCCAGCAGCACAGGTTTCTCTGGGGCCAACGTCCTGACTTTC. This encodes CASSTGFSGANVLTF.